Each of the 30 T cell receptor beta chains below was sequenced from the same sample in a study of blood T cells in healthy people across ages. Primed by a sample-barcoded 5' primer and a J-beta primer mix, a second PCR proceeded for roughly 6 to 12 cycles. TCRdb re-called the 5' RACE reads through MiXCR, storing one row per CDR3 protein. Among about 1,400,000 distinct CDR3 sequences listed, 42% were seen once. Input material: blood. Receptor source: a woman aged 18-35 years in good health.

The sample holds a few counts of this clonotype. The chain employs TRBV20-1 and TRBJ1-3, with D possibly matching TRBD1 (6 bases). V was cut by 3 bases and J by 0 bases, with 9 bases left in between. CDR3 length: 14 amino acids. Germline CDR1 reads DFQATT; CDR2 reads SNEGSKA (reference sequence). This chain's CDR3 is CSASTGISGNTIYF. CDR3 DNA sequence: TGCAGTGCTAGCACAGGGATCTCTGGAAACACCATATATTTT.

There are a few counts of this clonotype. This sequence joins TRBV10-3 and TRBJ2-5; D is unclear. Germline CDR1 ENHRY, CDR2 SYGVKD. V lost 0 bases to trimming and J lost 2 bases, with 10 bases between them. This CDR3 has 15 residues. This CDR3 is CAISESVAEQETQYF. CDR3 nucleotides: TGTGCCATCAGTGAGTCGGTGGCAGAACAAGAGACCCAGTACTTC.

In this sample, this clonotype turned up a few times. The J gene is TRBJ2-1, the V gene TRBV25-1, with a tentative D call TRBD1 (5 bases). Looked up from germline, CDR1 is MGHDK and CDR2 is SYGVNS. The length of the CDR3 is 13 residues. The V end was cut by 2 bases, the J end by 10 bases, with 12 bases between. DNA for the CDR3: TGTGCCAGCAGTGAAGCAGGGATTGGGGAGCAGTTCTTC. This codes for CASSEAGIGEQFF.

The DNA of the CDR3 is TGTGCCAGCAGTATGCTAGCGGGGGGCGGAGATACGCAGTATTTT. Protein product: CASSMLAGGGDTQYF. J is TRBJ2-3 and V is TRBV2; TRBD2 agrees at 11 bases. Per germline, CDR1 SNHLY and CDR2 FYNNEI. This CDR3 has 15 amino acids. Trimming removed 5 bases from V and 5 bases from J; junction bases left unmatched: 6. Looking up the rest from reference TRBV2 and TRBJ2-3 gives the full variable domain: EPEVTQTPSHQVTQMGQEVILRCVPISNHLYFYWYRQILGQKVEFLVSFYNNEISEKSEIFDDQFSVERPDGSNFTLKIRSTKLEDSAMYFCASSMLAGGGDTQYFGPGTRLTVL.

This clonotype was seen a few times. This chain links TRBV2 with TRBJ1-2; TRBD1 matches at 8 bases. The V and J ends lost 5 bases and 8 bases, in that order; junction bases with no gene match: 10. Per germline, CDR1 SNHLY and CDR2 FYNNEI. This CDR3 comprises 14 residues. The CDR3 spells CASSRGQGGWGYTF. DNA of the CDR3: TGTGCCAGCAGTAGAGGACAGGGAGGCTGGGGCTACACCTTC.

The chain recombines TRBV10-3 with TRBJ2-3; tentatively, D is TRBD1 or TRBD2 (6 bases each). Looked up from germline, CDR1 is ENHRY and CDR2 is SYGVKD. The V and J ends lost 1 base and 2 bases respectively, with 10 bases between them. This CDR3 has 15 residues. CDR3 loop: CAISEWGANTDTQYF. The CDR3 coding sequence is TGTGCCATCAGTGAGTGGGGGGCAAACACAGATACGCAGTATTTT.

The V call is TRBV4-1, the J call TRBJ2-2, with TRBD2 matching over 8 bases. The CDR3 is 17 residues long. The J segment lost 2 bases and the V segment lost 3 bases, leaving 8 bases of the junction unmatched. From germline, CDR1 is MGHRA and CDR2 YSYEKL. CDR3 sequence: CASSQEPGLDNTGELFF. Here the CDR3 DNA reads TGCGCCAGCAGCCAGGAACCGGGACTAGACAACACCGGGGAGCTGTTTTTT.

V is TRBV28 and J is TRBJ2-1, with D possibly being TRBD1 (6 bases). Per the germline V gene, CDR1 is MDHEN and CDR2 is SYDVKM. Trimming removed 5 bases at V and 12 bases at J, with 20 bases between. The CDR3 length is 14 residues. CDR3 residues: CASSTPGQLLGQFF. The CDR3, as DNA: TGTGCCAGCAGTACACCGGGACAACTTTTAGGGCAGTTCTTC.

This clonotype was detected only a few times. The chain is built from TRBV6-5 and TRBJ2-7; D remains ambiguous. Looked up from germline, CDR1 is MNHEY and CDR2 is SVGAGI. This CDR3 is 15 amino acids long. V dropped 6 bases and J dropped 5 bases, with 20 bases sitting between them. The CDR3 loop is CASRAQALFGHEQYF. CDR3 coding DNA: TGTGCCAGCAGGGCTCAGGCGCTATTTGGCCACGAGCAGTACTTC.

This clonotype appeared a few times. The V call is TRBV2, the J call TRBJ2-1, with TRBD2 matching over 8 bases. V lost 3 bases, J lost 0 bases, and 1 base stayed unmatched. Germline V gene sequence: CDR1 SNHLY, CDR2 FYNNEI. This CDR3 contains 15 residues. The CDR3 region has the DNA TGTGCCAGCAGTGAGCGGGGGGACTCCTACAATGAGCAGTTCTTC. Encoded protein: CASSERGDSYNEQFF.

This clonotype was counted a few times. In nucleotides, the CDR3 is TGTGCCAGCAGTGAGAGGGGGCACCAAGAGACCCAGTACTTC. Translated, it gives CASSERGHQETQYF. The rearrangement links TRBV25-1 to TRBJ2-5; 7 nucleotides align to TRBD1. Germline trimming cut 3 bases from V and 0 bases from J; bases unmatched to any gene: 1. The CDR3 is made up of 14 amino acids. Germline V lookup: CDR1 MGHDK, CDR2 SYGVNS. The full variable domain, its missing parts supplied by reference TRBV25-1 and TRBJ2-5, is EADIYQTPRYLVIGTGKKITLECSQTMGHDKMYWYQQDPGMELHLIHYSYGVNSTEKGDLSSESTVSRIRTEHFPLTLESARPSHTSQYLCASSERGHQETQYFGPGTRLLVL.

The rearrangement links TRBV3-1 to TRBJ2-7, with a weak D call TRBD2 (5 bases). V dropped 1 base and J dropped 2 bases, with 12 bases sitting between them. The CDR3 loop spans 15 amino acids. Germline assignment: CDR1 LGHDT and CDR2 YNNKEL (reference sequence). For the CDR3, the DNA is TGTGCCAGCAGCCAAGGGGCGGACTTCCCCTACGAGCAGTACTTC. It encodes CASSQGADFPYEQYF.

This rearrangement joins TRBV18 to TRBJ2-1; D is possibly TRBD2 (6 bases). Germline V CDR1 and CDR2: KGHSH, LQKENI. Trimming removed 5 bases at V and 4 bases at J, with 15 bases between. The CDR3 totals 15 residues. The CDR3 bases are TGTGCCAGCTCATCCCTTCCGGGGGATTACAATGAGCAGTTCTTC. It codes for CASSSLPGDYNEQFF.

This clonotype turned up a few times. V is TRBV12-3 or TRBV12-4 and J is TRBJ1-4; TRBD1 agrees at 7 bases. The CDR3 is made up of 15 amino acids. With V trimmed by 5 bases and J by 8 bases, 11 bases remained unmatched. This CDR3 is CASSPPGTEGEKLFF. Written as DNA, the CDR3 is TGTGCCAGCAGTCCCCCCGGGACAGAGGGGGAAAAACTGTTTTTT.

V is TRBV7-3 and J is TRBJ2-5; 8 bases align to TRBD1. The CDR3 sequence is 15 residues long. J lost 6 bases, V lost 2 bases, and 8 bases had no gene match. Germline V gene lookup returns CDR1 SGHTA and CDR2 FQGTGA. Here the CDR3 reads CASSLSSGQGKTQYF. Here the CDR3 DNA reads TGTGCCAGCAGCTTATCAAGCGGACAGGGCAAGACCCAGTACTTC.

This clonotype was detected a few times. The chain recombines TRBV9 with TRBJ1-1; 8 bases are shared with TRBD1. Germline trimming cut 3 bases from V and 3 bases from J; bases unmatched to any gene: 4. This CDR3 comprises 14 residues. Per the germline V gene, CDR1 is SGDLS and CDR2 is YYNGEE. CDR3 bases: TGTGCCAGCAGCGCGACAGGGGTAGACACTGAAGCTTTCTTT. It yields the protein CASSATGVDTEAFF.

The rearrangement links TRBV29-1 to TRBJ2-5; 14 bases agree with TRBD2. V shed 7 bases and J 5 bases; nucleotides not matched to a gene: 9. Germline lookup yields CDR1 SQVTM and CDR2 ANQGSEA. The CDR3 is 15 residues long. CDR3 protein: CSGKTSGGAVETQYF. In nucleotides, the CDR3 is TGCAGCGGGAAGACTAGCGGGGGGGCCGTGGAGACCCAGTACTTC.

The V call is TRBV18, the J call TRBJ2-4; 11 bases map to TRBD2. The end of the DNA is better explained by TRBJ2-7, so the J call may be wrong. CDR3 length: 15 amino acids. Germline V gives CDR1 KGHSH, CDR2 LQKENI. CDR3 residues: CASSPGLADIYEQYF. The CDR3 DNA reads as TGTGCCAGCTCACCGGGACTAGCGGATATCTACGAGCAGTACTTC.

V is TRBV7-6 and J is TRBJ2-3; TRBD2 aligns across 8 bases. The germline gives CDR1 SGHVS, CDR2 FNYEAQ. V was pared by 5 bases and J by 5 bases, with 9 bases of the junction left unmatched. The CDR3 has 15 amino acids. The CDR3 DNA is TGTGCCAGCAGCCCTGGACTAGCCCTTCGAGATACGCAGTATTTT. Encoded protein: CASSPGLALRDTQYF. The full variable domain, in which reference TRBV7-6 and TRBJ2-3 provide the parts outside the CDR3, is GAGVSQSPRYKVTKRGQDVALRCDPISGHVSLYWYRQALGQGPEFLTYFNYEAQQDKSGLPNDRFSAERPEGSISTLTIQRTEQRDSAMYRCASSPGLALRDTQYFGPGTRLTVL.

The sample holds a few counts of this clonotype. The chain has TRBV3-1 and TRBJ1-5, with 10 bases lining up with TRBD1. The V gene's germline CDR1 is LGHDT and CDR2 YNNKEL (reference sequence). Losses at the gene ends were 4 bases for V and 6 bases for J; bases not matched to a gene: 6. The CDR3 is made up of 15 amino acids. The CDR3 DNA is TGTGCCAGCAGCCTTGACAGGGGGCTTGGTCAGCCCCAGCATTTT. It yields the protein CASSLDRGLGQPQHF.

The V gene is TRBV12-3 or TRBV12-4, the J gene TRBJ2-3; weak D call: TRBD1 (6 bases). The ends were cut back, 7 bases at V and 15 bases at J, with 20 bases in the middle. The CDR3 is 12 residues long. CDR3 residues: CASIVRTDMQYF. CDR3 coding DNA: TGTGCCAGCATTGTGAGGACAGATATGCAATATTTT.

CDR3 loop: CASSSYGRHTYEQYF. The CDR3 DNA sequence: TGTGCCAGCAGTTCCTACGGACGGCATACCTACGAGCAGTACTTC. The chain uses TRBV6-5 and TRBJ2-7; the D is unclear. This CDR3 spans 15 amino acids. CDR1 MNHEY and CDR2 SVGAGI come from the germline V gene. Trimming pared 4 bases from V and 2 bases from J, leaving 15 bases between.

This clonotype has only a few counts. The rearrangement links TRBV6-1 to TRBJ2-7; D is ambiguous. The length of the CDR3 is 12 residues. Trimming removed 6 bases from V and 11 bases from J, with 17 bases in between. CDR1 is MNHNS, CDR2 SASEGT, per germline. The CDR3 sequence: CASSANLREEYF. The CDR3 nucleotides read TGTGCCAGCAGCGCAAACCTCCGTGAGGAGTACTTC.

This clonotype was picked up a small number of times. The chain links TRBV11-2 to TRBJ2-4; perhaps TRBD1 as D (6 bases). This CDR3 comprises 12 residues. Looked up from germline, CDR1 is SGHAT and CDR2 is FQNNGV. Between the trimmed V and J ends, which lost 6 bases and 13 bases, there was a span of 16 bases. The CDR3 bases are TGTGCCAGCAGTCGTGACAGGTTTGGGCAGTACTTC. This translates into CASSRDRFGQYF.

This clonotype was recorded a few times. The genes are TRBV20-1 and TRBJ2-3; D unresolved. The germline gives CDR1 DFQATT, CDR2 SNEGSKA (reference sequence). This CDR3 region has 13 residues. V lost 3 bases and J lost 6, with 13 bases in between. The CDR3 protein is CSARVQMGDTQYF. The DNA for the CDR3 is TGCAGTGCTAGGGTCCAGATGGGGGATACGCAGTATTTT.

The CDR3, as DNA: TGCAGCGTTGACCCCGGGACAGGAGCCGATGAAGCTTTCTTT. This sequence encodes CSVDPGTGADEAFF. This chain joins TRBV29-1 and TRBJ1-1, with 8 bases that match TRBD1. Germline V gives CDR1 SQVTM, CDR2 ANQGSEA. The CDR3 has 14 residues. Trimming at V came to 3 bases and at J to 7 bases, leaving 10 bases not matched to a gene.

For the CDR3, the DNA is TGTGCCAGCAGCTATCCCGACAGGGGCCCCTACGAGCAGTACTTC. As protein: CASSYPDRGPYEQYF. The genes are TRBV7-9 and TRBJ2-7; 8 nucleotides agree with TRBD1. From germline, CDR1 is SEHNR and CDR2 FQNEAQ (reference sequence). The CDR3 runs to 15 residues. The V gene end was trimmed by 4 bases and the J gene end by 2 bases; junction bases not matched to a gene: 7. Combining the CDR3 with reference TRBV7-9 and TRBJ2-7 gives the whole variable domain DTGVSQNPRHKITKRGQNVTFRCDPISEHNRLYWYRQTLGQGPEFLTYFQNEAQLEKSRLLSDRFSAERPKGSFSTLEIQRTEQGDSAMYLCASSYPDRGPYEQYFGPGTRLTVT.

This clonotype was counted only a few times. Compared with germline, one end of the junction differs, possibly owing to a read error. CDR3 nucleotides: TGTGCCAGCTCACCTGAGGGGGCGGTGACCCAGTACTTT. It yields the protein CASSPEGAVTQYF. J is TRBJ2-5 and V is TRBV18, with TRBD1 matching 7 bases. The germline gives CDR1 KGHSH, CDR2 LQKENI. The CDR3 contains 13 residues. The whole variable domain, filled in from reference TRBV18 and TRBJ2-5, reads NAGVMQNPRHLVRRRGQEARLRCSPMKGHSHVYWYRQLPEEGLKFMVYLQKENIIDESGMPKERFSAEFPKEGPSILRIQQVVRGDSAAYFCASSPEGAVTQYFGPGTRLLVL.

The chain carries TRBV6-5 and TRBJ1-1, with TRBD1 as a possible D gene (6 bases). CDR1 and CDR2 (germline): MNHEY, SVGAGI. The CDR3 has 15 residues. The V gene lost 6 bases and the J gene lost 1 base, with 15 bases spanning the gap. CDR3 bases: TGTGCCAGCAGAGGACAGCCGAACTCGAACACTGAAGCTTTCTTT. It specifies CASRGQPNSNTEAFF.

The V gene is TRBV18, the J gene TRBJ2-3; D unclear. This CDR3 region has 16 residues. The V and J ends lost 3 bases and 0 bases respectively, with 13 bases between them. CDR1 and CDR2 from the germline V gene are KGHSH and LQKENI. CDR3 nucleotide sequence: TGTGCCAGCTCACCCGGCGCCCCTTCTAGCACAGATACGCAGTATTTT. Protein sequence: CASSPGAPSSTDTQYF. The full variable domain, completed using reference TRBV18 and TRBJ2-3, is NAGVMQNPRHLVRRRGQEARLRCSPMKGHSHVYWYRQLPEEGLKFMVYLQKENIIDESGMPKERFSAEFPKEGPSILRIQQVVRGDSAAYFCASSPGAPSSTDTQYFGPGTRLTVL.